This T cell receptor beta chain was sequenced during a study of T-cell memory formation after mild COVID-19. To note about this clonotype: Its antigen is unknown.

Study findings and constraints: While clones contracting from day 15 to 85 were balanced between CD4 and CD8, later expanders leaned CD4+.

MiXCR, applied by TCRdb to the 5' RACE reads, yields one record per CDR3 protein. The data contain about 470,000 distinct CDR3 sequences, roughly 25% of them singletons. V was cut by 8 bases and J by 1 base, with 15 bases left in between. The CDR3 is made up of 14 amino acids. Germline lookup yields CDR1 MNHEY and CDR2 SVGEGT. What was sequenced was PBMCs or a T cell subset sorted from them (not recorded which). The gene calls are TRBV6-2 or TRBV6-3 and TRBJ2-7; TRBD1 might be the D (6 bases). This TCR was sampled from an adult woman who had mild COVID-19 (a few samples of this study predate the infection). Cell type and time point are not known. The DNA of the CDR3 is TGTGCCAGCGAGGCGGACAGAGGATCCTACGAGCAGTACTTC. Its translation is CASEADRGSYEQYF.